This T cell receptor beta chain was captured in a study of T cell repertoires in cytomegalovirus infection. Background on the study: Both a matching HLA type and CMV infection were indicated by public TCR beta signatures.

General study points: The cumulative frequency of public TCR beta families identified carriers of CMV plus the relevant HLA. HLA-C-restricted CMV-specific TCR beta clonotypes were dominant in the ex vivo response.

Trimming cost V 5 bases and J 3 bases, with 16 bases left between them. CDR1 is SEHNR, CDR2 FQNEAQ, per germline (reference sequence). The CDR3 loop spans 15 amino acids. Remarks on this clonotype: Its antigen is not known.

TCRdb recomputed calls from the reads with MiXCR, one row per CDR3 protein. The sample consists of some 230,000 distinct CDR3 sequences, approximately 22% of them appearing once. This TCR was recovered from a human donor in good health (CMV status not recorded). Some clones in this sample may be carry-over from other donors' samples. The rearrangement links TRBV7-9 to TRBJ1-1, with D unresolved. Sequences were obtained from CD8+ T cells from PBMCs. In DNA, the CDR3 is TGTGCCAGCAGCCTAGTAAGAGGGTTAGACACTGAAGCTTTCTTT. Encoded protein: CASSLVRGLDTEAFF.